Listed below are T cell receptor beta chains from one sample, sequenced in a study of T-cell reconstitution after alpha-beta-depleted transplantation in children. From the PCR reads, TCRdb called clonotypes with MiXCR, one entry per CDR3 protein. The sample holds some 600,000 distinct CDR3 sequences; approximately 16% are singletons and the top ten take about 1.1%. Specimen: PBMCs from the stem cell graft donor, collected from the stem cell graft. These TCRs come from a human donor who donated a stem cell graft to a child with acute myeloid leukemia. The conserved cysteine and the conserved F or W are not part of the CDR3 here. The D gene is left open where the match is weak.

TRBV15	TRBJ2-3	TRBD1	14	ATSRDRGQSTDTQY
TRBV7-2	TRBJ2-7	-	13	ASSPAGTSTYEQY
TRBV15	TRBJ1-1	-	13	ATSRSRYGNTEAF
TRBV5-5	TRBJ2-1	-	15	ASSLAVGGGSYNEQF
TRBV29-1	TRBJ2-5	-	13	SVAALGSGQETQY
TRBV20-1	TRBJ1-2	-	8	SAGQSSYT
TRBV5-1	TRBJ2-3	-	12	ASRSEGGLDTQY
TRBV20-1	TRBJ2-2	-	12	SAFGTPGTGELF
TRBV5-1	TRBJ1-1	-	11	ASSLYGATEAF
TRBV7-2	TRBJ1-5	-	13	ASSARDGSNQPQH
TRBV6-5	TRBJ1-5	-	13	ASSYSQGVNQPQH
TRBV4-3	TRBJ2-2	TRBD2	14	ASSPVERGNTGELF
TRBV5-4	TRBJ2-2	TRBD2	13	ASSLRGGGTGELF
TRBV20-1	TRBJ2-5	TRBD1	12	SAQRQGVGETQY
TRBV20-1	TRBJ1-5	-	14	SASAQTGYSNQPQH
TRBV12-3/TRBV12-4	TRBJ1-5	-	10	ASSASFRPQH
TRBV7-2	TRBJ2-1	-	12	ASSSDYAYNEQF
TRBV7-2	TRBJ1-1	TRBD1	13	ASSVRGQGGTEAF
TRBV5-1	TRBJ2-3	-	16	ASRLEGGSGDPTDTQY
TRBV20-1	TRBJ2-1	TRBD2	15	SATGTSGRSSYNEQF
TRBV20-1	TRBJ1-1	-	13	SAPTPGVMNTEAF
TRBV7-2	TRBJ1-4	TRBD1	13	ASSPSTGVWEKLF
TRBV6-1	TRBJ2-7	TRBD2	12	ASSQRGASYEQY
TRBV4-1	TRBJ2-5	-	12	ASSSETGQETQY
TRBV7-2	TRBJ1-6	-	12	ASSLPGTESPLH
TRBV7-9	TRBJ1-2	-	14	ASSLALGTANYGYT
TRBV7-2	TRBJ2-1	-	11	ASSLESAGEQF